The clone carrying this TCR beta chain came up many times. Antigen specificity is unknown. The use of a sample-barcoded 5' primer and a J-beta primer mix characterized a second PCR of roughly 7 to 12 cycles. TCRdb recomputed calls from the 5' RACE reads with MiXCR, one row per CDR3 protein. The table includes around 1.7 million distinct CDR3 sequences, about 30% detected once. This sample was included in a study of blood T cells in healthy people across ages. Study-level points and caveats: Long-lived and aged donors differed, with more naive CD4+ cells and higher diversity in the long-lived.

This CDR3 is built from 12 residues. Germline values: CDR1 MGHRA, CDR2 YSYEKL. Between the trimmed V and J ends, which lost 4 bases and 7 bases, there was a span of 11 bases. PBMCs were isolated at a quantity of at least 6.5 million per sample. The V gene is TRBV4-1, the J gene TRBJ2-7; possibly TRBD1 or TRBD2 for D (5 bases each). The sequenced material came from blood. This receptor was obtained from a woman aged 30 to 39 in good health. CDR3 nucleotide sequence: TGCGCCAGCAGCCTTATATGGGGGGAGCAGTACTTC. This translates into CASSLIWGEQYF.